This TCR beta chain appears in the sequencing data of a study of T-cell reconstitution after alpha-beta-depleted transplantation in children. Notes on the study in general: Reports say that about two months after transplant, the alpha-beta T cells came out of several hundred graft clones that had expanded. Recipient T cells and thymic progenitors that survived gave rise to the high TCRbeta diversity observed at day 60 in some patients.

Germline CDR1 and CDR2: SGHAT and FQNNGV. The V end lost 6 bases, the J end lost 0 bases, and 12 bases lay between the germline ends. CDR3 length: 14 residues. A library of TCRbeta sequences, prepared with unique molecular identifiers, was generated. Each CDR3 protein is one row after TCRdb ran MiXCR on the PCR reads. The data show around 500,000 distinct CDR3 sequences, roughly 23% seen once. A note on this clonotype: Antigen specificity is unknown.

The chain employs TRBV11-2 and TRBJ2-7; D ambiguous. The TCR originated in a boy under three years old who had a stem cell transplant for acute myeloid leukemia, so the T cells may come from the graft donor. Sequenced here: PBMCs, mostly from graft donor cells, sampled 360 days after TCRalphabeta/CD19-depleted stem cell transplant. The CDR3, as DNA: TGTGCCAGCAGTTCCGGGTCGCACTCCTACGAGCAGTACTTC. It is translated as CASSSGSHSYEQYF.